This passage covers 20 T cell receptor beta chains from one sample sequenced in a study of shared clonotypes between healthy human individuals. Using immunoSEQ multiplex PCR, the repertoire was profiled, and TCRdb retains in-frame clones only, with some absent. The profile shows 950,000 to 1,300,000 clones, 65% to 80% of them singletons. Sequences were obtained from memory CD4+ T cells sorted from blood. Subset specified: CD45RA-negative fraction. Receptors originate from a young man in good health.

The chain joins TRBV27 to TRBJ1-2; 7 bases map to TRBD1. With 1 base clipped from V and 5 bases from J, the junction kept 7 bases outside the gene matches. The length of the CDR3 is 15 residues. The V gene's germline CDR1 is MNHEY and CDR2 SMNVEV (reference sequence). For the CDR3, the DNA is TGTGCCAGCAGTTTATACCCAGGGGGGGAGTATGGCTACACCTTC. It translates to CASSLYPGGEYGYTF.

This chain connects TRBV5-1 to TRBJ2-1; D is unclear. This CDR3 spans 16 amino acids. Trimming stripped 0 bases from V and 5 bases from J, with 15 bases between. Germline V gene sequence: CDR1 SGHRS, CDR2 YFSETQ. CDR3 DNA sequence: TGCGCCAGCAGCTTGGACGCCTCGGCGAACCACAATGAGCAGTTCTTC. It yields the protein CASSLDASANHNEQFF. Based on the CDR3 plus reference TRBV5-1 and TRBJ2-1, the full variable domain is KAGVTQTPRYLIKTRGQQVTLSCSPISGHRSVSWYQQTPGQGLQFLFEYFSETQRNKGNFPGRFSGRQFSNSRSEMNVSTLELGDSALYLCASSLDASANHNEQFFGPGTRLTVL.

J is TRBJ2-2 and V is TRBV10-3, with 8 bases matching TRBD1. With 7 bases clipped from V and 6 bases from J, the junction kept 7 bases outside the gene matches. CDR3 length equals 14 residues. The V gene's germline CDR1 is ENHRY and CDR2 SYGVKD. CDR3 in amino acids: CAIKGQGGAGELFF. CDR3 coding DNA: TGTGCCATCAAAGGACAGGGAGGAGCCGGGGAGCTGTTTTTT.

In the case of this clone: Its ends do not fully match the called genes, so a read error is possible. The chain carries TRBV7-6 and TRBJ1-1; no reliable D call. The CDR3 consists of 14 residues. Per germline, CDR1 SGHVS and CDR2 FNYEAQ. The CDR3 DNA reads TGTGCCAGCAGCCCGCGCATGGTGAACACTGAAGTTTTCTTT. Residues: CASSPRMVNTEVFF.

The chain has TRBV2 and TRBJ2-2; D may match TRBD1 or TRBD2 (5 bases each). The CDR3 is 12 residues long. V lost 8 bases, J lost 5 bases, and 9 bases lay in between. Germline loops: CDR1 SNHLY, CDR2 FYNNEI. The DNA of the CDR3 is TGTGCCAGCGACTGGGGGACCGGGGAGCTGTTTTTT. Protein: CASDWGTGELFF.

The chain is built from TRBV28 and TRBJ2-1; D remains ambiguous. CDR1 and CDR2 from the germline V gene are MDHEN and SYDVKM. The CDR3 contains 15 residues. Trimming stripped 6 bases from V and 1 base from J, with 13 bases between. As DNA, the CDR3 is TGTGCCAGCAGCCCTCCCGGTAGATCCTACAATGAGCAGTTCTTC. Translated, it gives CASSPPGRSYNEQFF.

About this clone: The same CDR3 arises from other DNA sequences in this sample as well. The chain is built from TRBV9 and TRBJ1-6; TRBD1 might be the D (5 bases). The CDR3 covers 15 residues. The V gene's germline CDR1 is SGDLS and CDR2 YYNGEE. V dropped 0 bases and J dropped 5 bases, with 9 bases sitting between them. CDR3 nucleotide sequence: TGTGCCAGCAGCGTAGATTGGGGGGATAATTCACCCCTCCACTTT. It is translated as CASSVDWGDNSPLHF.

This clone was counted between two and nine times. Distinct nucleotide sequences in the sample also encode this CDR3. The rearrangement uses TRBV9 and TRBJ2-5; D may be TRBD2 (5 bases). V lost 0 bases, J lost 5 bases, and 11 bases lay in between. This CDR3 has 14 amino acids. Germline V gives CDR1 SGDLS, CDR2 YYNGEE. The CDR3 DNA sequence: TGTGCCAGCAGCGTAGGAGGGCTAGGGGAGACCCAGTACTTC. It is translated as CASSVGGLGETQYF.

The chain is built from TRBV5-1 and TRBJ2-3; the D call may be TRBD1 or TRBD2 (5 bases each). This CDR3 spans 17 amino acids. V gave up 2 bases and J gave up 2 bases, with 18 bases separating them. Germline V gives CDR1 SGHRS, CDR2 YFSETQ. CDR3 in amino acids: CASSFDSGLADTDTQYF. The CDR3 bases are TGCGCCAGCAGCTTCGACAGCGGCCTGGCGGACACAGATACGCAGTATTTT.

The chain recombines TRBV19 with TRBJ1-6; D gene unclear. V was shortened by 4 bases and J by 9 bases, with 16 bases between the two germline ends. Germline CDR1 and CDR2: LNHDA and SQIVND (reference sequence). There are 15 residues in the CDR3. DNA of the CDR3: TGTGCCAGTAGTAGTCAAGAGGCGTACGGTTCACCCCTCCACTTT. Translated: CASSSQEAYGSPLHF.

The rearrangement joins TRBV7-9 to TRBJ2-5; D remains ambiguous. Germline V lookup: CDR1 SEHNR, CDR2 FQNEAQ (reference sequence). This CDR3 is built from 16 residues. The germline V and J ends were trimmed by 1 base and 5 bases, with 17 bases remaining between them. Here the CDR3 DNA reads TGTGCCAGCAGCTTAGAACGAAGCTTCCTCGGGGAGACCCAGTACTTC. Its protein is CASSLERSFLGETQYF.

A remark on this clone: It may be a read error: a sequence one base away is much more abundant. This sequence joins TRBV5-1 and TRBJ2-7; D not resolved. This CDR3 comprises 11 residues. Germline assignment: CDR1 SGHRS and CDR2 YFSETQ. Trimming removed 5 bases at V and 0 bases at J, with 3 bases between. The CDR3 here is CASRSSYEQYF. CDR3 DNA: TGCGCCAGCAGGAGCTCCTACGAGCAGTACTTC.

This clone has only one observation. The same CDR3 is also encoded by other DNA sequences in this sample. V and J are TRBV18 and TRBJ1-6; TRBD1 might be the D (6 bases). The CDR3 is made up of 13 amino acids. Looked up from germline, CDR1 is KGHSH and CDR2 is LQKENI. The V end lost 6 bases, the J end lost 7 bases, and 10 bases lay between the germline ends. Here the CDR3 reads CASSPDRNSPLHF. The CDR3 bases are TGTGCCAGCTCGCCGGACAGAAATTCACCCCTCCACTTT.

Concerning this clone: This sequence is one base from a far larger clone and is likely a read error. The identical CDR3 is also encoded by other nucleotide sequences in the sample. The CDR3 sequence: CASSEGARWAELFF. Here the CDR3 DNA reads TGTGCCAGCAGTGAAGGGGCCCGTTGGGCAGAACTGTTTTTT. The V and J genes are TRBV2 and TRBJ1-4, with D uncertain. Germline lookup yields CDR1 SNHLY and CDR2 FYNNEI. Trimming shortened V by 1 base and J by 12 bases, and 15 bases separated the two germline ends. The CDR3 totals 14 residues.

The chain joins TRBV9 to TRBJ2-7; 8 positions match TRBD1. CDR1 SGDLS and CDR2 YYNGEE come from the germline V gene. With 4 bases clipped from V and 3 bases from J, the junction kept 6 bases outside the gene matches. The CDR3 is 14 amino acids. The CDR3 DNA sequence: TGTGCCAGCAGCCCCTCCGGACAGGGCTACGAGCAGTACTTC. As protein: CASSPSGQGYEQYF.

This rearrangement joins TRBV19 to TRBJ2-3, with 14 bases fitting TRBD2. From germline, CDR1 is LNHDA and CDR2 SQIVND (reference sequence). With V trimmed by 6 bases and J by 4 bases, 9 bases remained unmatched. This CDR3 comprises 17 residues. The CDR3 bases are TGTGCCAGTAGGGGACTAGCGGGAGATGCGGTGCCAGATACGCAGTATTTT. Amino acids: CASRGLAGDAVPDTQYF.

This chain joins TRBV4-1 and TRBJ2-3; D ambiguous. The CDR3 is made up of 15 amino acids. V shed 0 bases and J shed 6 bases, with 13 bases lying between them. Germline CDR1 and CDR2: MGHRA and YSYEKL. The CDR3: CASSQDGLAGDTQYF. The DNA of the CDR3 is TGCGCCAGCAGCCAAGATGGGCTCGCTGGGGATACGCAGTATTTT.

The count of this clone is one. CDR3 region: CASTAKGLGAYRSNQPQHF. The CDR3 DNA sequence: TGTGCCAGTACCGCGAAGGGTCTCGGGGCATATAGGAGCAATCAGCCCCAGCATTTT. This chain connects TRBV19 to TRBJ1-5, with a tentative D call TRBD1 (5 bases). In germline, CDR1 is LNHDA, CDR2 SQIVND (reference sequence). This CDR3 has 19 amino acids. With 7 bases removed from V and 1 base from J, the gap between germline ends came to 26 bases.

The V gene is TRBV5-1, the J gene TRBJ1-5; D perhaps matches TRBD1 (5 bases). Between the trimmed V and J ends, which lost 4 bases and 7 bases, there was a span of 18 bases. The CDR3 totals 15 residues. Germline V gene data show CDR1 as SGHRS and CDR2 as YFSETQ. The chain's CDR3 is CASSANSGGGQPQHF. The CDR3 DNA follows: TGCGCCAGCAGCGCAAATTCGGGGGGTGGCCAGCCCCAGCATTTT.

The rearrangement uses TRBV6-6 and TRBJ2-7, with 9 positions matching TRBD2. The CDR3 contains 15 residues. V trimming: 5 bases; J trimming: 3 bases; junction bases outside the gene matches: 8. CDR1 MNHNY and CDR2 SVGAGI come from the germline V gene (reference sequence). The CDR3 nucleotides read TGTGCCAGCAGTCCTCGTGGACTAGCGAGCTACGAGCAGTACTTC. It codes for CASSPRGLASYEQYF.